Here is one TCR beta chain with its context. Its cognate antigen is unknown. Blood was sampled at baseline, cycle 4 day 1, and cycle 7 day 1. The sample comes from a study of OX40 agonist ivuxolimab in advanced cancers. Study-wide context: Patients were dosed with the agonistic anti-OX40 (CD134) antibody ivuxolimab. Ivuxolimab was delivered to patients intravenously every 2 weeks at doses spanning 0.01 to 10 mg/kg. Overall study findings and caveats: Antigen specificity was not determined for the expanded peripheral T cells.

This table comes from immunoSEQ multiplex PCR, and its TCRdb copy is limited to in-frame clones, with some not included. The profile covers tens of thousands of clones, with about two thirds appearing a single time and approximately 18% taken by the ten largest. This material consisted of CD4+ or CD8+ T cells sorted from blood, taken in a trial of the OX40 agonist ivuxolimab. This TCR derives from an adult with an advanced solid tumor such as melanoma, head and neck, liver or kidney cancer.

This chain's CDR3 is CASSVGTNQYYGYTF. As DNA, the CDR3 is TGTGCCAGCAGCGTAGGGACAAACCAATACTATGGCTACACCTTC. V gene TRBV9 combines with J gene TRBJ1-2; D is possibly TRBD1 (5 bases). Germline CDR1 and CDR2: SGDLS and YYNGEE. The CDR3 contains 15 residues. The V gene lost 0 bases and the J gene lost 3 bases, with 12 bases spanning the gap.